These 28 T cell receptor beta chains originate from one sample sequenced in a study of T-cell memory formation after mild COVID-19. One entry per CDR3 protein, called by TCRdb with MiXCR from the 5' RACE reads. This table holds approximately 400,000 distinct CDR3 sequences, approximately 24% found once. The sequencing sample was made of PBMCs or a T cell subset sorted from them (not recorded which). The receptor source for this set is an adult woman who had mild COVID-19 (a few samples of this study predate the infection). Cell type and time point are not known.

In its sample, this clonotype was seen a few times. The V and J genes are TRBV6-6 and TRBJ1-1; TRBD1 matches at 7 bases. This CDR3 has 15 residues. Germline CDR1 reads MNHNY; CDR2 reads SVGAGI (reference sequence). Trimming took 0 bases from V and 2 from J; bases not matched to a gene: 3. DNA for the CDR3: TGTGCCAGCAGTTACTCTAGGGGGCCCAACACTGAAGCTTTCTTT. This translates into CASSYSRGPNTEAFF.

This clonotype was recorded a few times. This chain links TRBV7-9 with TRBJ1-1; tentative D call: TRBD1 (6 bases). Trimming stripped 3 bases from V and 10 bases from J, with 15 bases between. Germline V gene data show CDR1 as SEHNR and CDR2 as FQNEAQ (reference sequence). The CDR3 covers 13 residues. The CDR3 DNA follows: TGTGCCAGCAGCTTCAATGGGGGCGGGGTAGCTTTCTTT. This encodes CASSFNGGGVAFF.

The chain couples TRBV29-1 to TRBJ2-1; 7 nucleotides align to TRBD1. This CDR3 comprises 14 residues. Germline loops: CDR1 SQVTM, CDR2 ANQGSEA. V shed 1 base, J shed 4 bases, and the junction held 4 bases outside the gene matches. DNA of the CDR3: TGCAGCGTTGAAGGGACAGGTGATTACAATGAGCAGTTCTTC. Encoded protein: CSVEGTGDYNEQFF.

V usage is TRBV3-1 and J usage is TRBJ2-7; the match to TRBD2 covers 9 bases. Germline V gives CDR1 LGHDT, CDR2 YNNKEL (reference sequence). This CDR3 comprises 15 residues. The V and J ends lost 7 bases and 5 bases, in that order; junction bases with no gene match: 12. DNA of the CDR3: TGTGCCAGCAATAGGCGGGGGGGCAGGGTGGACGAGCAGTACTTC. Translation: CASNRRGGRVDEQYF.

V usage is TRBV2 and J usage is TRBJ2-6; D remains unclear. This CDR3 comprises 16 residues. Per the germline V gene, CDR1 is SNHLY and CDR2 is FYNNEI. With 7 bases removed from V and 0 bases from J, the gap between germline ends came to 13 bases. CDR3 amino acids: CASKASVFSGANVLTF. CDR3 DNA: TGTGCCAGCAAGGCCAGCGTCTTCTCTGGGGCCAACGTCCTGACTTTC.

The CDR3 DNA reads as TGTGCCAGCAGATCGGACAGGAAGAACTACGAGCAGTACTTC. As protein: CASRSDRKNYEQYF. The chain combines TRBV12-3 or TRBV12-4 with TRBJ2-7; TRBD1 matches 7 bases. V shed 6 bases, J shed 3 bases, and the junction held 8 bases outside the gene matches. The CDR3 length is 14 residues.

In its sample, this clonotype was seen once. This sequence joins TRBV6-2 or TRBV6-3 and TRBJ2-3; maybe TRBD2 (6 bases). V shed 0 bases and J shed 4 bases, with 17 bases lying between them. Germline V gives CDR1 MNHEY, CDR2 SVGEGT. The CDR3 totals 17 residues. The CDR3 here is CASSYSNPLGLADTQYF. The CDR3 nucleotides read TGTGCCAGCAGTTACTCGAATCCCCTGGGACTGGCAGATACGCAGTATTTT.

This clonotype was found a few times. The genes are TRBV5-1 and TRBJ2-1; 9 bases are shared with TRBD2. The germline CDR1 and CDR2 sequences are SGHRS and YFSETQ. The CDR3 sequence is 18 residues long. Trimming removed 4 bases from V and 0 bases from J; junction bases left unmatched: 11. The CDR3 nucleotides read TGCGCCAGCAGCCCCCCGGCTAGCGGGGAAAGCTCCTACAATGAGCAGTTCTTC. This gives the protein CASSPPASGESSYNEQFF.

The rearrangement joins TRBV4-3 to TRBJ2-1; 9 positions agree with TRBD2. CDR1 and CDR2 (germline): LGHNA, YSLEER. The CDR3 loop spans 17 amino acids. Trimming removed 0 bases from V and 2 bases from J; junction bases left unmatched: 5. CDR3 amino acids: CASSQEGSGSTYNEQFF. CDR3 in DNA: TGCGCCAGCAGCCAAGAGGGTAGCGGGAGCACCTACAATGAGCAGTTCTTC.

The rearrangement joins TRBV6-1 to TRBJ2-7, with 7 positions matching TRBD1. CDR3 length: 13 amino acids. The trim removed 8 bases at V and 1 base at J, leaving 5 bases unmatched. CDR1 is MNHNS, CDR2 SASEGT, per germline. The DNA for the CDR3 is TGTGCCAGCTTACACAGGGGTTCCTACGAGCAGTACTTC. It yields the protein CASLHRGSYEQYF.

Only a few counts were recorded for this clonotype. The chain joins TRBV6-2 or TRBV6-3 to TRBJ1-1; D possibly corresponds to TRBD1 (6 bases). From germline, CDR1 is MNHEY and CDR2 SVGEGT. The CDR3 contains 16 residues. Trimming removed 3 bases at V and 5 bases at J, with 19 bases between. The CDR3 region is CASSYSRTALRTEAFF. CDR3 bases: TGTGCCAGCAGTTATTCCAGGACAGCTCTAAGGACTGAAGCTTTCTTT.

Only a few counts were recorded for this clonotype. The V gene is TRBV7-2, the J gene TRBJ2-7; 8 bases line up with TRBD2. J lost 1 base, V lost 2 bases, and 13 bases had no gene match. The CDR3 runs 18 residues. Germline V gives CDR1 SGHTA, CDR2 FQGNSA. The DNA for the CDR3 is TGTGCCAGCAGCTTACTAACTAGCGGACCTCAAAAATCCTACGAGCAGTACTTC. Protein product: CASSLLTSGPQKSYEQYF.

The CDR3 reads CASSPEQGLTDTQYF. The CDR3 nucleotides are TGCGCCAGCAGCCCCGAACAGGGTCTCACAGATACGCAGTATTTT. The chain carries TRBV4-1 and TRBJ2-3; D perhaps matches TRBD1 (6 bases). Trimming shortened V by 4 bases and J by 2 bases, and 13 bases separated the two germline ends. This CDR3 is built from 15 residues. Germline loops: CDR1 MGHRA, CDR2 YSYEKL.

The gene calls are TRBV7-6 and TRBJ2-6; D is uncertain. The germline V gene encodes CDR1 SGHVS and CDR2 FNYEAQ. This CDR3 is built from 16 residues. V lost 1 base to trimming and J lost 0 bases, with 7 bases between them. The CDR3 DNA follows: TGTGCCAGCAGCTTAGTTCCGAGCTCTGGGGCCAACGTCCTGACTTTC. This sequence encodes CASSLVPSSGANVLTF.

CDR3 coding DNA: TGTGCCAGCAGCAGAGTTTCCTCCGGGACAGGGACCTCCTACGAGCAGTACTTC. This gives the protein CASSRVSSGTGTSYEQYF. The gene calls are TRBV13 and TRBJ2-7, with 9 bases lining up with TRBD1. The V segment lost 5 bases and the J segment 0 bases; nucleotides outside the gene matches: 14. The CDR3 covers 18 residues. Germline CDR1 is PRHDT and CDR2 is FYEKMQ (reference sequence).

This clonotype showed up many times. In nucleotides, the CDR3 is TGTGCCAGCAGTGAAGGTTCAGATAACAATGAGCAGTTCTTC. This gives the protein CASSEGSDNNEQFF. The gene calls are TRBV25-1 and TRBJ2-1; D is uncertain. V lost 2 bases and J 5 bases, leaving 10 bases between the germline ends. The CDR3 covers 14 residues. Looked up from germline, CDR1 is MGHDK and CDR2 is SYGVNS.

This chain connects TRBV7-2 to TRBJ2-7; D is possibly TRBD1 (5 bases). Germline-derived CDR1 and CDR2 are SGHTA and FQGNSA. The CDR3 covers 14 residues. Trimming shortened V by 1 base and J by 1 base, and 8 bases separated the two germline ends. This chain's CDR3 is CASSLGQFSYEQYF. In DNA, the CDR3 is TGTGCCAGCAGCTTAGGACAGTTTTCCTACGAGCAGTACTTC.

This clonotype was counted a few times. The chain couples TRBV7-6 to TRBJ2-7; TRBD1 matches 12 bases. The trim removed 5 bases at V and 4 bases at J, leaving 15 bases unmatched. Germline V gives CDR1 SGHVS, CDR2 FNYEAQ. This CDR3 contains 18 residues. The CDR3 nucleotides are TGTGCCAGCAGCCCGATGTTTCCGGGACAGGGGGCCAGGTACGAGCAGTACTTC. Translation: CASSPMFPGQGARYEQYF.

The J gene is TRBJ2-5, the V gene TRBV18, with D perhaps matching TRBD1 (5 bases). The germline CDR1 and CDR2 sequences are KGHSH and LQKENI. The V end was cut by 1 base, the J end by 2 bases, with 8 bases between. The CDR3 is 14 amino acids. The DNA of the CDR3 is TGTGCCAGCTCACCACAGGGGCCACAAGAGACCCAGTACTTC. Its protein product is CASSPQGPQETQYF.

This clonotype was counted only a few times. This chain connects TRBV2 to TRBJ2-3, with 14 bases matching TRBD2. The J segment lost 6 bases and the V segment lost 6 bases, leaving 11 bases of the junction unmatched. Germline CDR1 and CDR2: SNHLY and FYNNEI. This CDR3 region has 17 residues. As DNA, the CDR3 is TGTGCCAGCAGCGGAAGAGGACTAGCGGGGGGATCCGATACGCAGTATTTT. Protein: CASSGRGLAGGSDTQYF.

The chain combines TRBV30 with TRBJ2-1, with D maybe TRBD2 (6 bases). V was pared by 6 bases and J by 8 bases, with 23 bases between. Germline lookup yields CDR1 GTSNPN and CDR2 SVGIG (reference sequence). The CDR3 contains 15 residues. The CDR3 DNA reads TGTGCCTGCGAAAGGGGTGGGGGACTGGTCGATGAGCAGTTCTTC. Its protein product is CACERGGGLVDEQFF.

The DNA for the CDR3 is TGTGCCAGCAGCCCTTGGAACTCTGGAAACACCATATATTTT. Its translation: CASSPWNSGNTIYF. The gene calls are TRBV5-6 and TRBJ1-3; D ambiguous. Trimming stripped 4 bases from V and 0 bases from J, with 8 bases between. This CDR3 spans 14 amino acids. The germline V gene has CDR1 SGHDT and CDR2 YYEEEE.

The V gene is TRBV10-3, the J gene TRBJ2-5; 9 bases match TRBD2. The germline gives CDR1 ENHRY, CDR2 SYGVKD. This CDR3 is 15 amino acids long. The trim removed 2 bases at V and 5 bases at J, leaving 6 bases unmatched. CDR3 in DNA: TGTGCCATCAGTGAGGGGGGACTAGCTAAGGAGACCCAGTACTTC. This codes for CAISEGGLAKETQYF.

This clonotype appeared a few times. The rearrangement uses TRBV28 and TRBJ2-2; tentative D call: TRBD2 (5 bases). The V gene's germline CDR1 is MDHEN and CDR2 SYDVKM. Trimming took 0 bases from V and 4 from J, leaving 9 bases between them. CDR3 length: 15 amino acids. CDR3 sequence: CASSLWGSSTGELFF. The CDR3 nucleotides read TGTGCCAGCAGTTTATGGGGGAGCAGCACCGGGGAGCTGTTTTTT.

The chain couples TRBV27 to TRBJ1-5; TRBD1 might be the D (6 bases). Germline values: CDR1 MNHEY, CDR2 SMNVEV (reference sequence). This CDR3 spans 17 amino acids. Trimming removed 4 bases from V and 1 base from J, with 17 bases in between. The DNA for the CDR3 is TGTGCCAGCAGTTCGAATTACAGGGAGGGGAGCAATCAGCCCCAGCATTTT. Translated, it gives CASSSNYREGSNQPQHF.

This clonotype showed up just a few times. The CDR3 loop reads CASSVGFSNQPQHF. The CDR3 DNA reads as TGTGCCAGCAGTGTGGGGTTTAGCAATCAGCCCCAGCATTTT. The J gene is TRBJ1-5, the V gene TRBV2; D is unresolved. Trimming cost V 4 bases and J 0 bases, with 7 bases left between them. Germline CDR1 and CDR2: SNHLY and FYNNEI. The CDR3 spans 14 residues.

J is TRBJ2-6 and V is TRBV5-1; D remains ambiguous. Between the trimmed V and J ends, which lost 9 bases and 2 bases, there was a span of 12 bases. The germline gives CDR1 SGHRS, CDR2 YFSETQ. The CDR3 has 14 residues. The CDR3 DNA follows: TGCGCCACCTCAGGCTCGACTGGGGCCAACGTCCTGACTTTC. It encodes CATSGSTGANVLTF.

In this sample, this clonotype turned up a few times. The gene calls are TRBV7-2 and TRBJ1-1; D gene ambiguous. The CDR3 sequence is 13 residues long. Germline V gene lookup returns CDR1 SGHTA and CDR2 FQGNSA. Deletions cut 5 bases from V and 5 bases from J, with 12 bases between. CDR3 in DNA: TGTGCCAGCAGCACCCTGACGGGGACTGAAGCTTTCTTT. This codes for CASSTLTGTEAFF.